This passage covers 32 T cell receptor beta chains from one sample sequenced in a study of blood T cell repertoires in COVID-19 (dated by TCRdb to between 2020 and 2021). The method behind the library was the immunoSEQ multiplex PCR assay. In TCRdb, the immuneACCESS table is reduced to in-frame sequences with V and J assigned. These tables do not hold every clone; where another copy was compared, an unresolved V gene accounts for under half, and the others remain unexplained. The sample yields about 250,000 clones; approximately 90% were counted once. The ten largest clones take up around 1.7% of the sample. Sequencing was done on a sample of PBMCs or T cells enriched from blood (not recorded which). The receptors stem from a man between 35 and 55 years old who had recovered from COVID-19.

The V call is TRBV19, the J call TRBJ2-5; no clear D. The CDR3 runs 11 residues. Germline CDR1 reads LNHDA; CDR2 reads SQIVND (reference sequence). The germline V and J ends were trimmed by 2 bases and 5 bases, with 3 bases remaining between them. This CDR3 reads CASSILETQYF. CDR3 nucleotide sequence: TGTGCCAGTAGTATACTCGAGACCCAGTACTTC.

V usage is TRBV6-5 and J usage is TRBJ1-2; 8 bases line up with TRBD1. V lost 0 bases, J lost 4 bases, and 4 bases stayed unmatched. The CDR3 runs 15 residues. Germline CDR1 and CDR2: MNHEY and SVGAGI. The CDR3 here is CASSYSDRGSYGYTF. The CDR3 DNA is TGTGCCAGCAGTTACTCCGACAGGGGTTCCTATGGCTACACCTTC.

This clone was detected only once. The V and J genes are TRBV19 and TRBJ2-5; 8 bases are shared with TRBD1. The ends lost 2 bases at V and 4 bases at J; junction bases unmatched: 3. This CDR3 is built from 14 residues. Germline V gene sequence: CDR1 LNHDA, CDR2 SQIVND (reference sequence). The CDR3 loop reads CASSIQGAGETQYF. Written as DNA, the CDR3 is TGTGCCAGTAGTATACAGGGGGCTGGAGAGACCCAGTACTTC. Complete variable domain (other parts from reference TRBV19 and TRBJ2-5): DGGITQSPKYLFRKEGQNVTLSCEQNLNHDAMYWYRQDPGQGLRLIYYSQIVNDFQKGDIAEGYSVSREKKESFPLTVTSAQKNPTAFYLCASSIQGAGETQYFGPGTRLLVL.

The CDR3 loop reads CASSVVNSPNEQFF. The DNA of the CDR3 is TGTGCCAGCAGCGTAGTTAATAGTCCCAATGAGCAGTTCTTC. The chain is built from TRBV9 and TRBJ2-1, with D unresolved. The CDR3 sequence is 14 residues long. V was trimmed by 0 bases and J by 6 bases, leaving 10 bases between them. CDR1 is SGDLS and CDR2 is YYNGEE in the germline V gene.

CDR3: CASSPPNKNIQYF. The DNA for the CDR3 is TGTGCCAGCTCGCCCCCTAATAAAAACATTCAGTACTTC. The chain employs TRBV18 and TRBJ2-4; D ambiguous. Trimming left V 6 bases short and J 4 bases short, with 10 bases between. The CDR3 spans 13 residues. CDR1 and CDR2 from the germline V gene are KGHSH and LQKENI.

V gene TRBV6-2 or TRBV6-3 combines with J gene TRBJ1-2; 10 nucleotides line up with TRBD1. Germline values: CDR1 MNHEY, CDR2 SVGEGT. V lost 0 bases, J lost 6 bases, and 7 bases stayed unmatched. The CDR3 contains 16 residues. CDR3 bases: TGTGCCAGCAGTTACTCGGAGACAGGGGGCGCAGATGGCTACACCTTC. Its protein product is CASSYSETGGADGYTF.

The V gene is TRBV5-1, the J gene TRBJ2-7; no clear D gene. Germline V gene data show CDR1 as SGHRS and CDR2 as YFSETQ. The CDR3 has 12 residues. The V end was cut by 0 bases, the J end by 7 bases, with 8 bases between. In DNA form, the CDR3 reads TGCGCCAGCAGCTTGGATCATTTGGAGCAGTACTTC. Translated: CASSLDHLEQYF.

The chain employs TRBV7-6 and TRBJ1-1; TRBD1 is a possible D gene (6 bases). V was cut by 0 bases and J by 1 base, with 9 bases left in between. Germline V gene data show CDR1 as SGHVS and CDR2 as FNYEAQ. This CDR3 has 15 residues. DNA for the CDR3: TGTGCCAGCAGCTTAGCGTCGACAGGGAACACTGAAGCTTTCTTT. This codes for CASSLASTGNTEAFF.

The chain has TRBV30 and TRBJ2-7; D possibly corresponds to TRBD1 (5 bases). The V end lost 2 bases, the J end lost 6 bases, and 11 bases lay between the germline ends. CDR3 size: 12 residues. Germline V gene sequence: CDR1 GTSNPN, CDR2 SVGIG (reference sequence). DNA for the CDR3: TGTGCCTGGAGTAAAGGACACCCCGAGCAGTACTTC. Amino acids: CAWSKGHPEQYF.

The J gene is TRBJ2-2, the V gene TRBV4-3; TRBD2 is a possible D gene (7 bases). V lost 5 bases, J lost 2 bases, and 9 bases lay in between. In germline, CDR1 is LGHNA, CDR2 YSLEER. The CDR3 extends over 14 amino acids. Written as DNA, the CDR3 is TGCGCCAGCAGCGGGGGGGCAAACACCGGGGAGCTGTTTTTT. Its protein is CASSGGANTGELFF.

This chain connects TRBV28 to TRBJ2-2; D unclear. The CDR3 spans 13 residues. CDR1 MDHEN and CDR2 SYDVKM come from the germline V gene. V lost 7 bases, J lost 3 bases, and 9 bases lay in between. Written as DNA, the CDR3 is TGTGCCAGCACGGGTGGAGACACCGGGGAGCTGTTTTTT. As protein: CASTGGDTGELFF.

This clone was found a few times. The chain uses TRBV6-6 and TRBJ1-1; no clear D gene. CDR1 and CDR2 from the germline V gene are MNHNY and SVGAGI (reference sequence). Trimming stripped 6 bases from V and 3 bases from J, with 17 bases between. The CDR3 has 15 amino acids. The CDR3 DNA is TGTGCCAGCAGCCCCCTCCTTATCTTAGACACTGAAGCTTTCTTT. Its protein is CASSPLLILDTEAFF.

This clone was detected ten times or more. The gene calls are TRBV1 and TRBJ2-3; TRBD2 reflects the table's D call only, with no check against the DNA. TRBV1 constitutes a pseudogene. The CDR3 spans 20 residues. The CDR3 region is CTSSQELRTSGRVHTDTQYF. The CDR3 nucleotides are TGCACCAGCAGCCAAGAATTAAGAACTAGCGGGAGGGTACACACAGATACGCAGTATTTT.

The chain couples TRBV2 to TRBJ2-1; the match to TRBD2 covers 10 bases. Germline CDR1 is SNHLY and CDR2 is FYNNEI. The CDR3 is 15 residues long. V lost 4 bases to trimming and J lost 7 bases; unmatched junction nucleotides: 7. CDR3 sequence reads: CASSVEASGSNEQFF. DNA for the CDR3: TGTGCCAGCAGTGTAGAGGCTAGCGGGAGTAATGAGCAGTTCTTC.

The DNA of the CDR3 is TGTGCCAGCAGCCACGCGGGGGGTGGCTACAATGAGCAGTTCTTC. Translated, it gives CASSHAGGGYNEQFF. The J gene is TRBJ2-1, the V gene TRBV3-1 (or the pseudogene TRBV3-2); 8 positions match TRBD2. Germline loops: CDR1 LGHDT, CDR2 YNNKEL (reference sequence). Germline trimming cut 3 bases from V and 3 bases from J; bases unmatched to any gene: 4. CDR3 length: 15 amino acids.

The DNA of the CDR3 is TGTGCCTGGAGTCCAACCCGAGCAGCTGGGAGGGGAGCTTTCTTT. Translation: CAWSPTRAAGRGAFF. The J gene is TRBJ1-1, the V gene TRBV30; D is possibly TRBD1 (5 bases). Germline V CDR1 and CDR2: GTSNPN, SVGIG (reference sequence). Trimming took off 2 bases at V and 10 bases at J, with 23 bases between the two ends. The CDR3 contains 15 residues.

The chain joins TRBV16 to TRBJ1-2; TRBD1 aligns across 8 bases. There are 15 residues in the CDR3. The germline CDR1 and CDR2 sequences are KGHSY and FQNENV. The trim removed 0 bases at V and 2 bases at J, leaving 2 bases unmatched. The DNA for the CDR3 is TGTGCCAGCAGCCAATCTTACAGGGGGAACTATGGCTACACCTTC. This sequence encodes CASSQSYRGNYGYTF.

This chain links TRBV11-2 with TRBJ2-3; TRBD2 matches at 10 bases. Germline V gene data show CDR1 as SGHAT and CDR2 as FQNNGV. Unmatched junction bases numbered 4, after V lost 3 bases and J lost 4 bases. The CDR3 contains 15 residues. CDR3 loop: CASSFRGLAPDTQYF. The CDR3 region has the DNA TGTGCCAGCAGCTTCAGGGGACTAGCGCCAGATACGCAGTATTTT.

The chain combines TRBV10-3 with TRBJ2-3; TRBD1 aligns across 8 bases. V dropped 3 bases and J dropped 7; count of bases not matched to a gene: 12. The CDR3 is 16 amino acids. Per the germline V gene, CDR1 is ENHRY and CDR2 is SYGVKD. CDR3 sequence: CAISEGTGSFYNTQYF. The CDR3 DNA is TGTGCCATCAGTGAAGGGACAGGATCATTTTACAATACGCAGTATTTT.

The CDR3 nucleotides read TGCGCCAGCAGCTACGGGACAGGTTATGGCTACACCTTC. Amino acids: CASSYGTGYGYTF. This rearrangement joins TRBV5-1 to TRBJ1-2; 8 bases match TRBD1. With V trimmed by 3 bases and J by 5 bases, 3 bases remained unmatched. This CDR3 contains 13 residues. The germline CDR1 and CDR2 sequences are SGHRS and YFSETQ.

This chain connects TRBV27 to TRBJ1-6; 10 bases are a match to TRBD1. V was pared by 5 bases and J by 9 bases, with 10 bases of the junction left unmatched. The CDR3 is made up of 16 amino acids. Looked up from germline, CDR1 is MNHEY and CDR2 is SMNVEV (reference sequence). CDR3 nucleotides: TGTGCCAGCAGTACCATCAGACAGGGGGCAGGTTCACCCCTCCACTTT. Residues: CASSTIRQGAGSPLHF.

V usage is TRBV19 and J usage is TRBJ1-6; maybe TRBD1 (6 bases). V was clipped by 7 bases and J by 7 bases, with 14 bases between them. Germline CDR1 LNHDA, CDR2 SQIVND (reference sequence). The CDR3 totals 14 residues. CDR3 residues: CASKDRKTNSPLHF. The DNA of the CDR3 is TGTGCCAGTAAAGACAGGAAAACGAATTCACCCCTCCACTTT.

The J gene is TRBJ1-6, the V gene TRBV30, with 8 positions matching TRBD1. V trimming: 4 bases; J trimming: 7 bases; junction bases outside the gene matches: 3. The CDR3 totals 13 residues. Germline-derived CDR1 and CDR2 are GTSNPN and SVGIG (reference sequence). This chain's CDR3 is CAWTGGRNSPLHF. For the CDR3, the DNA is TGTGCCTGGACAGGGGGCCGGAATTCACCCCTCCACTTT.

The chain has TRBV7-6 and TRBJ1-2, with TRBD1 as a possible D gene (6 bases). Trimming shortened V by 5 bases and J by 4 bases, and 11 bases separated the two germline ends. This CDR3 is built from 13 residues. From germline, CDR1 is SGHVS and CDR2 FNYEAQ. The CDR3 spells CASSADRSYGYTF. The CDR3 DNA is TGTGCCAGCAGCGCCGACAGGAGCTATGGCTACACCTTC.

The V and J genes are TRBV3-1 (or the pseudogene TRBV3-2) and TRBJ2-7, with D maybe TRBD1 (5 bases). Germline CDR1 LGHDT, CDR2 YNNKEL (reference sequence). Deletions cut 0 bases from V and 3 bases from J, with 9 bases between. The CDR3 is 14 amino acids. Here the CDR3 reads CASSQDRAIYEQYF. CDR3 DNA sequence: TGTGCCAGCAGCCAAGACAGGGCAATCTACGAGCAGTACTTC.

The J gene is TRBJ1-1, the V gene TRBV12-3 or TRBV12-4; D is unclear. Trimming shortened V by 6 bases and J by 1 base, and 9 bases separated the two germline ends. CDR3 size: 13 residues. The CDR3: CASRQRSNTEAFF. CDR3 bases: TGTGCCAGCAGGCAGAGGTCGAACACTGAAGCTTTCTTT.

The J gene is TRBJ2-7, the V gene TRBV18; 8 bases map to TRBD1. CDR3 size: 16 residues. Germline V gene data show CDR1 as KGHSH and CDR2 as LQKENI. Losses at the gene ends were 0 bases for V and 1 base for J; bases not matched to a gene: 5. DNA for the CDR3: TGTGCCAGCTCACCACCCGGGACAGGCCTTTCCTACGAGCAGTACTTC. As protein: CASSPPGTGLSYEQYF.

This clone was seen a handful of times. The J gene is TRBJ1-1, the V gene TRBV14, with a weak D call TRBD1 (5 bases). Trimming removed 6 bases at V and 4 bases at J, with 15 bases between. CDR1 SGHDN and CDR2 FVKESK come from the germline V gene. The CDR3 length is 14 residues. The chain's CDR3 is CASRGGVSVTEAFF. CDR3 in DNA: TGTGCCAGCAGGGGGGGAGTTTCGGTCACTGAAGCTTTCTTT.

CDR3 bases: TGTGCCAGTAGTATCAGACTAGCGGGGGGACCATGGGAGCAGTTCTTC. The encoded protein is CASSIRLAGGPWEQFF. The V call is TRBV19, the J call TRBJ2-1; 13 nucleotides align to TRBD2. The germline gives CDR1 LNHDA, CDR2 SQIVND (reference sequence). The ends lost 3 bases at V and 10 bases at J; junction bases unmatched: 9. The CDR3 runs 16 residues.

This clone was detected only once. The genes are TRBV10-3 and TRBJ2-7, with 9 bases matching TRBD1. This CDR3 has 16 amino acids. Germline loops: CDR1 ENHRY, CDR2 SYGVKD. V was clipped by 3 bases and J by 2 bases; unmatched bases: 8. CDR3 bases: TGTGCCATCAGTGAACTTTCACAGGGGGCGGCCTACGAGCAGTACTTC. Encoded protein: CAISELSQGAAYEQYF.

J is TRBJ2-7 and V is TRBV28; 7 nucleotides line up with TRBD1. V shed 5 bases and J 0 bases; nucleotides not matched to a gene: 10. This CDR3 comprises 16 residues. Germline V CDR1 and CDR2: MDHEN, SYDVKM. For the CDR3, the DNA is TGTGCCAGCAGTCCCGACAGGGTCTATACCTCCTACGAGCAGTACTTC. This encodes CASSPDRVYTSYEQYF.

CDR3 sequence (DNA): TGCGCCAGCAGCTCCTACAGGGGGGGCACAGATACGCAGTATTTT. It specifies CASSSYRGGTDTQYF. V and J are TRBV5-1 and TRBJ2-3, with 8 bases aligning to TRBD1. The CDR3 extends over 15 amino acids. The trim removed 3 bases at V and 1 base at J, leaving 4 bases unmatched. Germline V gene data show CDR1 as SGHRS and CDR2 as YFSETQ.